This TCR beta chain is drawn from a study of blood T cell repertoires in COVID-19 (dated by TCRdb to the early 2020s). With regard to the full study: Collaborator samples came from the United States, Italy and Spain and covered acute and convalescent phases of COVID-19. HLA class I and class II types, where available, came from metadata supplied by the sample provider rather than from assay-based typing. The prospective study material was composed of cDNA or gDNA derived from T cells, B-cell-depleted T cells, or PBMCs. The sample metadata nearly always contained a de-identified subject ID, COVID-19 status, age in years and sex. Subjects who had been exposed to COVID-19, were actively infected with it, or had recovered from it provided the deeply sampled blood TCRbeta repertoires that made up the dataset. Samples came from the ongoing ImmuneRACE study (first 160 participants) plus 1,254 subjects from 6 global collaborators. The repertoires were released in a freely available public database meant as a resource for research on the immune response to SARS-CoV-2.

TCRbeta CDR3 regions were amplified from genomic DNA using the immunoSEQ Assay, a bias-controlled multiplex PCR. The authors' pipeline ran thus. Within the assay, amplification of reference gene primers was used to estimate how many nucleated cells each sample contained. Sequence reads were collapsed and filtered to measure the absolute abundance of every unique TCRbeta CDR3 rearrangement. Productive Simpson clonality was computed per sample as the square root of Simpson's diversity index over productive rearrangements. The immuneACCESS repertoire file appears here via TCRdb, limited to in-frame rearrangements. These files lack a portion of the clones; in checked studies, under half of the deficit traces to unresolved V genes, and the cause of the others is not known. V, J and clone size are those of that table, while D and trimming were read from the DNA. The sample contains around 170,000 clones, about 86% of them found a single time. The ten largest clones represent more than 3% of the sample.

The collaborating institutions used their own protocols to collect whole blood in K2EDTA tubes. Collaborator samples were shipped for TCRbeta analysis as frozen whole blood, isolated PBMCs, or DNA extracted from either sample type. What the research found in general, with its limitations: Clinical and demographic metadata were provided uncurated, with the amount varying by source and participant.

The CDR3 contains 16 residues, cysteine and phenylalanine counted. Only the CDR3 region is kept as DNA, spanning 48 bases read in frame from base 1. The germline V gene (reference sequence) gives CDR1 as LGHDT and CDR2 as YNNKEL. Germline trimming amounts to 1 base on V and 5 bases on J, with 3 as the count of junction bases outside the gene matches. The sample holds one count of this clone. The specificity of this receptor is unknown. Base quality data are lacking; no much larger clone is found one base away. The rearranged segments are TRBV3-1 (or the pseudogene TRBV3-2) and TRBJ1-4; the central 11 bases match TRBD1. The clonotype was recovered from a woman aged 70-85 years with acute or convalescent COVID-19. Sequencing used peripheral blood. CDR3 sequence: CASSQAGTGGNEKLFF. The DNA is TGTGCCAGCAGCCAAGCCGGGACAGGGGGAAATGAAAAACTGTTTTTT.